One sample yielded the 19 T cell receptor beta chains listed below, sequenced in a study of shared T cell receptors in the human thymus. Clones were sequenced by immunoSEQ multiplex PCR, and TCRdb holds only the in-frame ones, with some missing. The table lists some 400,000 clones, more than 85% of them singletons. The sample taken for sequencing was thymocytes. The receptors originated from a human donor.

This clone showed up just once. This chain joins TRBV7-9 and TRBJ2-2; either TRBD1 or TRBD2 may fit D (5 bases each). CDR1 and CDR2 (germline): SEHNR, FQNEAQ (reference sequence). There are 14 residues in the CDR3. The V and J ends lost 3 bases and 5 bases respectively, with 10 bases between them. In nucleotides, the CDR3 is TGTGCCAGCAGCTTTTCCGAGGGGACCGGGGAGCTGTTTTTT. Translating gives CASSFSEGTGELFF.

This chain joins TRBV18 and TRBJ2-7, with a possible D match to TRBD1 (5 bases). Trimming took 3 bases from V and 0 from J, leaving 24 bases between them. CDR1 is KGHSH and CDR2 is LQKENI in the germline V gene. This CDR3 region has 19 residues. The CDR3 DNA is TGTGCCAGCTCACCTCCCTCGTCCCACAGGCTTCAACCCTCCTACGAGCAGTACTTC. Residues: CASSPPSSHRLQPSYEQYF.

The chain carries TRBV14 and TRBJ1-3; D is possibly TRBD1 (5 bases). The ends were cut back, 0 bases at V and 1 base at J, with 16 bases in the middle. Per germline, CDR1 SGHDN and CDR2 FVKESK. The CDR3 is 18 amino acids. The CDR3 coding sequence is TGTGCCAGCAGCCAAGATTGGGGCAGAGTCACATCTGGAAACACCATATATTTT. Translating it yields CASSQDWGRVTSGNTIYF.

The chain is built from TRBV7-2 and TRBJ2-3; 10 bases align to TRBD2. The CDR3 has 16 residues. Per the germline V gene, CDR1 is SGHTA and CDR2 is FQGNSA. Germline trimming cut 1 base from V and 2 bases from J; bases unmatched to any gene: 3. CDR3 in amino acids: CASSLVLAGYTDTQYF. In nucleotides, the CDR3 is TGTGCCAGCAGCTTAGTACTAGCGGGATACACAGATACGCAGTATTTT. Complete variable domain (other parts from reference TRBV7-2 and TRBJ2-3): GAGVSQSPSNKVTEKGKDVELRCDPISGHTALYWYRQSLGQGLEFLIYFQGNSAPDKSGLPSDRFSAERTGGSVSTLTIQRTQQEDSAVYLCASSLVLAGYTDTQYFGPGTRLTVL.

This chain uses TRBV27 with TRBJ2-3; a weak D match, TRBD2 (5 bases). The germline gives CDR1 MNHEY, CDR2 SMNVEV (reference sequence). This CDR3 region has 14 residues. V lost 2 bases to trimming and J lost 5 bases, with 11 bases between them. DNA of the CDR3: TGTGCCAGCAGTTTAGGGTGGGCGGGAGATACGCAGTATTTT. Translation: CASSLGWAGDTQYF.

The genes are TRBV5-4 and TRBJ2-5, with a tentative D call TRBD2 (6 bases). Per germline, CDR1 SGHNT and CDR2 YYREEE (reference sequence). The V end was cut by 1 base, the J end by 3 bases, with 13 bases between. The CDR3 has 15 residues. The CDR3 here is CASSLFGRPKETQYF. The CDR3 DNA is TGTGCCAGCAGCTTGTTCGGGAGACCAAAAGAGACCCAGTACTTC.

The chain is built from TRBV27 and TRBJ1-1; D perhaps matches TRBD1 (6 bases). Trimming stripped 3 bases from V and 4 bases from J, with 18 bases between. The CDR3 length is 16 residues. Germline V gene sequence: CDR1 MNHEY, CDR2 SMNVEV (reference sequence). This CDR3 is CASSFNSTGLGTEAFF. DNA of the CDR3: TGTGCCAGCAGTTTTAATTCAACAGGGTTGGGCACTGAAGCTTTCTTT.

The J gene is TRBJ1-2, the V gene TRBV5-1; possibly TRBD1 for D (6 bases). V was shortened by 0 bases and J by 4 bases, with 19 bases between the two germline ends. Germline CDR1 and CDR2: SGHRS and YFSETQ. The length of the CDR3 is 17 residues. CDR3 sequence (DNA): TGCGCCAGCAGCTTGGCGCAGGGGCCCGGGTTGGGCTATGGCTACACCTTC. It specifies CASSLAQGPGLGYGYTF. Combining the CDR3 with reference TRBV5-1 and TRBJ1-2 gives the whole variable domain KAGVTQTPRYLIKTRGQQVTLSCSPISGHRSVSWYQQTPGQGLQFLFEYFSETQRNKGNFPGRFSGRQFSNSRSEMNVSTLELGDSALYLCASSLAQGPGLGYGYTFGSGTRLTVV.

The chain combines TRBV28 with TRBJ1-2, with D unresolved. Germline CDR1 reads MDHEN; CDR2 reads SYDVKM. V was shortened by 2 bases and J by 4 bases, with 14 bases between the two germline ends. The CDR3 has 15 amino acids. CDR3 DNA: TGTGCCAGCAGTTTAGACCCACGCCGAGGCTATGGCTACACCTTC. It specifies CASSLDPRRGYGYTF.

The chain employs TRBV6-1 and TRBJ1-4; no definite D call. Germline values: CDR1 MNHNS, CDR2 SASEGT. The CDR3 runs to 14 residues. With 7 bases removed from V and 8 bases from J, the gap between germline ends came to 17 bases. Written as DNA, the CDR3 is TGTGCCAGCAAGCCCCCGCACTATAGAGAAAAACTGTTTTTT. Its translation is CASKPPHYREKLFF.

This clone was seen a single time. The chain couples TRBV27 to TRBJ1-4; the D gene is possibly TRBD1 (6 bases). Between the trimmed V and J ends, which lost 4 bases and 8 bases, there was a span of 23 bases. Germline CDR1 is MNHEY and CDR2 is SMNVEV (reference sequence). The CDR3 totals 17 residues. The CDR3 DNA is TGTGCCAGCAGTTCCCTCCCCCACGGGGGGGCAGGGGAAAAACTGTTTTTT. Translation gives CASSSLPHGGAGEKLFF.

This chain uses TRBV20-1 with TRBJ2-1; D not certain. Germline CDR1 is DFQATT and CDR2 is SNEGSKA (reference sequence). V lost 2 bases to trimming and J lost 9 bases, with 5 bases between them. CDR3 length equals 10 residues. The CDR3 here is CSARKGEQFF. The CDR3 DNA reads as TGCAGTGCTAGAAAGGGTGAGCAGTTCTTC.

This sequence joins TRBV15 and TRBJ2-5, with 14 bases fitting TRBD2. There are 18 residues in the CDR3. The germline gives CDR1 LNHNV, CDR2 YYDKDF (reference sequence). Trimming at V came to 4 bases and at J to 0 bases, leaving 7 bases not matched to a gene. CDR3 sequence (DNA): TGTGCCACCAGCAAGCGGACTAGCGGGAGGTTGGACCAAGAGACCCAGTACTTC. Protein sequence: CATSKRTSGRLDQETQYF.

The rearrangement uses TRBV6-5 and TRBJ2-1; the match to TRBD2 covers 8 bases. Germline V gene sequence: CDR1 MNHEY, CDR2 SVGAGI. The V segment lost 7 bases and the J segment 4 bases; nucleotides outside the gene matches: 9. CDR3 size: 15 residues. The CDR3 protein is CASNNREGRYNEQFF. CDR3 coding DNA: TGTGCCAGCAACAACCGGGAGGGGCGGTACAATGAGCAGTTCTTC.

V usage is TRBV9 and J usage is TRBJ2-7; 9 bases map to TRBD2. The CDR3 is 17 residues long. Trimming took 4 bases from V and 1 from J; bases not matched to a gene: 12. Per germline, CDR1 SGDLS and CDR2 YYNGEE. CDR3 sequence: CASSPAGIAGVSYEQYF. The CDR3 DNA sequence: TGTGCCAGCAGCCCAGCAGGTATAGCGGGGGTTTCCTACGAGCAGTACTTC.

V and J are TRBV5-5 and TRBJ2-3; the D is unclear. Trimming took off 2 bases at V and 4 bases at J, with 11 bases between the two ends. CDR1 SGHKS and CDR2 YYEKEE come from the germline V gene (reference sequence). The CDR3 consists of 14 residues. DNA for the CDR3: TGTGCCAGCAGCTTCGGGTTCGTCTCAGATACGCAGTATTTT. Translated: CASSFGFVSDTQYF.

This chain uses TRBV6-6 with TRBJ2-6, with D uncertain. The CDR3 has 16 residues. From germline, CDR1 is MNHNY and CDR2 SVGAGI (reference sequence). Trimming stripped 5 bases from V and 2 bases from J, with 13 bases between. The CDR3 here is CASSPRSGPGANVLTF. CDR3 sequence (DNA): TGTGCCAGCAGTCCACGGTCAGGTCCTGGGGCCAACGTCCTGACTTTC.

The CDR3, as DNA: TGTGCCAGCAGTGCCCCAGGGAGGGCAGGAACCCCGAACACTGAAGCTTTCTTT. Translating gives CASSAPGRAGTPNTEAFF. The gene calls are TRBV28 and TRBJ1-1; maybe TRBD1 (5 bases). The germline CDR1 and CDR2 sequences are MDHEN and SYDVKM. V gave up 5 bases and J gave up 1 base, with 23 bases separating them. This CDR3 spans 18 amino acids.

This clone was observed once. The chain is built from TRBV6-4 and TRBJ2-1; no reliable D call. Trimming took 0 bases from V and 0 from J, leaving 9 bases between them. Germline CDR1 is MRHNA and CDR2 is SNTAGT. CDR3 length: 16 residues. CDR3 in amino acids: CASSDSVSDSYNEQFF. The CDR3 coding sequence is TGTGCCAGCAGTGACTCTGTGAGTGACTCCTACAATGAGCAGTTCTTC.